These 23 T cell receptor beta chains share one sample of origin, sequenced in a study of cytomegalovirus exposure and HLA in healthy donors. The table came from immunoSEQ multiplex PCR; TCRdb's copy has only in-frame clones and leaves some out. This table holds 330,000 or so clones, roughly 89% found once. Material: PBMCs. The receptor set was obtained from a woman between 18 and 30 years old in good health and CMV-seronegative.

The J gene is TRBJ2-1, the V gene TRBV11-2, with a tentative D call TRBD2 (5 bases). This CDR3 has 16 residues. Germline-derived CDR1 and CDR2 are SGHAT and FQNNGV. V was shortened by 6 bases and J by 6 bases, with 21 bases between the two germline ends. The CDR3 DNA reads TGTGCCAGCAGTTTGCCAAACCTCGGGATCGGCAATGAGCAGTTCTTC. This encodes CASSLPNLGIGNEQFF. The whole variable domain, filled in from reference TRBV11-2 and TRBJ2-1, reads EAGVAQSPRYKIIEKRQSVAFWCNPISGHATLYWYQQILGQGPKLLIQFQNNGVVDDSQLPKDRFSAERLKGVDSTLKIQPAKLEDSAVYLCASSLPNLGIGNEQFFGPGTRLTVL.

The chain couples TRBV19 to TRBJ1-2, with a tentative D call TRBD1 (6 bases). In germline, CDR1 is LNHDA, CDR2 SQIVND (reference sequence). V lost 6 bases, J lost 4 bases, and 12 bases lay in between. The length of the CDR3 is 13 residues. CDR3 DNA sequence: TGTGCCAGTAGCTGGGACACCACCTATGGCTACACCTTC. Translated: CASSWDTTYGYTF.

This clone has just one count. The CDR3 sequence is CASSEAGWGQGSSYEQYF. The CDR3 DNA is TGTGCCAGCAGTGAAGCGGGTTGGGGACAGGGATCCTCCTACGAGCAGTACTTC. The genes are TRBV6-1 and TRBJ2-7, with TRBD1 matching 9 bases. With 0 bases clipped from V and 0 bases from J, the junction kept 9 bases outside the gene matches. CDR1 MNHNS and CDR2 SASEGT come from the germline V gene. This CDR3 is 18 amino acids long.

The chain uses TRBV25-1 and TRBJ2-1; 9 bases align to TRBD1. Germline loops: CDR1 MGHDK, CDR2 SYGVNS. Germline trimming cut 4 bases from V and 0 bases from J; bases unmatched to any gene: 1. The CDR3 contains 15 residues. Here the CDR3 DNA reads TGTGCCAGCAGTGGGGGACAGGGCTCCTACAATGAGCAGTTCTTC. Its translation: CASSGGQGSYNEQFF.

The chain couples TRBV9 to TRBJ2-7, with 10 bases lining up with TRBD2. The CDR3 loop spans 14 amino acids. Germline CDR1 is SGDLS and CDR2 is YYNGEE. Trimming at V came to 2 bases and at J to 6 bases, leaving 5 bases not matched to a gene. The CDR3 sequence is CASSVASGSFEQYF. The CDR3 coding sequence is TGTGCCAGCAGCGTGGCTAGCGGGAGTTTCGAGCAGTACTTC.

V gene TRBV7-8 combines with J gene TRBJ2-5; a possible D gene is TRBD1 (5 bases). The CDR3 extends over 13 amino acids. The germline V gene encodes CDR1 SGHVS and CDR2 FQNEAQ. Trimming stripped 3 bases from V and 3 bases from J, with 8 bases between. CDR3 sequence reads: CASSFQGKETQYF. The CDR3 coding sequence is TGTGCCAGCAGCTTTCAGGGTAAAGAGACCCAGTACTTC.

The J gene is TRBJ2-7, the V gene TRBV13; the D gene is possibly TRBD1 (6 bases). The CDR3 extends over 15 amino acids. Trimming left V 5 bases short and J 3 bases short, with 17 bases between. Germline V gene data show CDR1 as PRHDT and CDR2 as FYEKMQ (reference sequence). The CDR3 reads CASSASGTGHYEQYF. The CDR3 DNA reads as TGTGCCAGCAGCGCATCCGGGACGGGACACTACGAGCAGTACTTC. Together with reference TRBV13 and TRBJ2-7, the CDR3 gives the full variable domain: AAGVIQSPRHLIKEKRETATLKCYPIPRHDTVYWYQQGPGQDPQFLISFYEKMQSDKGSIPDRFSAQQFSDYHSELNMSSLELGDSALYFCASSASGTGHYEQYFGPGTRLTVT.

The chain has TRBV7-2 and TRBJ2-1; TRBD2 matches 11 bases. Germline lookup yields CDR1 SGHTA and CDR2 FQGNSA. The V and J ends lost 3 bases and 0 bases, in that order; junction bases with no gene match: 7. This CDR3 has 18 amino acids. The DNA of the CDR3 is TGTGCCAGCAGCTTTCGTAGCGGGAGGGTAAGCTCCTACAATGAGCAGTTCTTC. Translating it yields CASSFRSGRVSSYNEQFF.

This clone was seen a few times. This chain uses TRBV15 with TRBJ1-2, with 11 bases identical to TRBD1. With 4 bases clipped from V and 4 bases from J, the junction kept 5 bases outside the gene matches. Germline CDR1 is LNHNV and CDR2 is YYDKDF (reference sequence). The CDR3 is 15 residues long. The CDR3 nucleotides are TGTGCCACCAGCAAAGGACAGGGGGCAAGCTATGGCTACACCTTC. This encodes CATSKGQGASYGYTF.

The table lists this clone with a few counts. V gene TRBV7-9 combines with J gene TRBJ1-1; D not certain. Germline CDR1 and CDR2: SEHNR and FQNEAQ (reference sequence). The CDR3 sequence is 15 residues long. Trimming took off 5 bases at V and 2 bases at J, with 15 bases between the two ends. The DNA of the CDR3 is TGTGCCAGCAGCCCTCTGTCCGGAGCCAACACTGAAGCTTTCTTT. This codes for CASSPLSGANTEAFF.

V is TRBV18 and J is TRBJ2-7; perhaps TRBD2 as D (7 bases). Trimming removed 3 bases from V and 4 bases from J, with 22 bases in between. The CDR3 has 17 residues. CDR1 and CDR2 (germline): KGHSH, LQKENI. The CDR3 bases are TGTGCCAGCTCACCCCCGGGGGGCGCGGATCTCTGGTACGAGCAGTACTTC. It encodes CASSPPGGADLWYEQYF.

To note about this clone: This specimen includes other DNA sequences encoding the same CDR3. J is TRBJ1-4 and V is TRBV2, with a possible D match to TRBD1 (6 bases). The V gene's germline CDR1 is SNHLY and CDR2 FYNNEI. The CDR3 contains 15 residues. V was clipped by 3 bases and J by 0 bases, with 8 bases between them. The CDR3, as DNA: TGTGCCAGCAGTGACAGGGGAGCAACTAATGAAAAACTGTTTTTT. This codes for CASSDRGATNEKLFF.

CDR3 sequence reads: CSGRGQGAIEAFF. The CDR3 DNA is TGCAGCGGGAGGGGACAGGGGGCCATTGAAGCTTTCTTT. The chain employs TRBV29-1 and TRBJ1-1; 12 bases align to TRBD1. Trimming took 7 bases from V and 7 from J; bases not matched to a gene: 7. The V gene's germline CDR1 is SQVTM and CDR2 ANQGSEA. This CDR3 spans 13 amino acids.

CDR3 bases: TGCGCCAGCAGCTTCGGGGAGGCAGGGCAGCCCCAGCATTTT. Protein product: CASSFGEAGQPQHF. The genes are TRBV5-1 and TRBJ1-5, with D perhaps matching TRBD1 (5 bases). Trimming shortened V by 2 bases and J by 7 bases, and 13 bases separated the two germline ends. Germline-derived CDR1 and CDR2 are SGHRS and YFSETQ. This CDR3 is 14 amino acids long.

The chain recombines TRBV10-1 with TRBJ1-1; D unclear. This CDR3 has 13 amino acids. The ends were cut back, 7 bases at V and 6 bases at J, with 15 bases in the middle. The germline gives CDR1 WNHNN, CDR2 SYGVQD (reference sequence). CDR3 in DNA: TGCGCCAGCACCACTACCCCTCGGGCTGAAGCTTTCTTT. The encoded protein is CASTTTPRAEAFF.

This chain joins TRBV2 and TRBJ2-5; 7 positions agree with TRBD2. The CDR3 covers 14 residues. In germline, CDR1 is SNHLY, CDR2 FYNNEI. Unmatched junction bases numbered 10, after V lost 7 bases and J lost 5 bases. CDR3 nucleotides: TGTGCCAGCAAGACGAACGGGAGGCGCGAGACCCAGTACTTC. As protein: CASKTNGRRETQYF.

The V call is TRBV19, the J call TRBJ1-1; 10 nucleotides match TRBD1. Germline assignment: CDR1 LNHDA and CDR2 SQIVND (reference sequence). The CDR3 is 17 residues long. V shed 2 bases, J shed 3 bases, and the junction held 9 bases outside the gene matches. The CDR3: CASSIMGQGPRHTEAFF. The DNA of the CDR3 is TGTGCCAGTAGTATAATGGGACAGGGGCCTCGGCACACTGAAGCTTTCTTT.

This sequence joins TRBV4-3 and TRBJ2-1; the match to TRBD2 covers 8 bases. Germline CDR1 reads LGHNA; CDR2 reads YSLEER. CDR3 length equals 14 residues. V lost 4 bases and J lost 5; bases outside the gene matches: 4. CDR3 nucleotide sequence: TGCGCCAGCAGCCCCTGGACTAGCCACAATGAGCAGTTCTTC. Translation gives CASSPWTSHNEQFF.

The sample holds one count of this clone. The chain is built from TRBV18 and TRBJ2-7, with 10 bases aligning to TRBD1. Trimming removed 3 bases from V and 1 base from J; junction bases left unmatched: 6. CDR3 length equals 16 residues. CDR1 is KGHSH, CDR2 LQKENI, per germline. The CDR3 DNA is TGTGCCAGCTCACCGGGACAGGGGTCCGCGTCCTACGAGCAGTACTTC. Amino acid sequence: CASSPGQGSASYEQYF.

The chain couples TRBV27 to TRBJ1-1; 7 positions agree with TRBD1. The germline V gene has CDR1 MNHEY and CDR2 SMNVEV (reference sequence). Unmatched junction bases numbered 4, after V lost 0 bases and J lost 0 bases. The CDR3 loop spans 16 amino acids. CDR3 sequence (DNA): TGTGCCAGCAGTTTATCGACAGGGCTGTTGAACACTGAAGCTTTCTTT. Protein product: CASSLSTGLLNTEAFF.

This clone was seen at least ten times. The chain recombines TRBV27 with TRBJ2-7; TRBD1 might be the D (5 bases). The CDR3 contains 11 residues. The V gene lost 4 bases and the J gene lost 6 bases, with 7 bases spanning the gap. Germline values: CDR1 MNHEY, CDR2 SMNVEV (reference sequence). CDR3 sequence (DNA): TGTGCCAGCAGTTGGGGCTCCGAGCAGTACTTC. Encoded protein: CASSWGSEQYF.

The genes are TRBV5-1 and TRBJ1-2; D possibly corresponds to TRBD1 (5 bases). Trimming cost V 5 bases and J 7 bases, with 15 bases left between them. Germline loops: CDR1 SGHRS, CDR2 YFSETQ. The length of the CDR3 is 13 residues. The CDR3 region has the DNA TGCGCCAGCAGGACGACCCGACAGTCTGGCTACACCTTC. Translation gives CASRTTRQSGYTF.

This clone appeared a single time. The chain uses TRBV2 and TRBJ1-1; no definite D call. Per the germline V gene, CDR1 is SNHLY and CDR2 is FYNNEI. This CDR3 is built from 18 residues. V lost 8 bases to trimming and J lost 4 bases, with 29 bases between them. DNA for the CDR3: TGTGCCAGCGATGGTGGTTTAGTCACACTCTGGGAGCGCACTGAAGCTTTCTTT. This translates into CASDGGLVTLWERTEAFF.